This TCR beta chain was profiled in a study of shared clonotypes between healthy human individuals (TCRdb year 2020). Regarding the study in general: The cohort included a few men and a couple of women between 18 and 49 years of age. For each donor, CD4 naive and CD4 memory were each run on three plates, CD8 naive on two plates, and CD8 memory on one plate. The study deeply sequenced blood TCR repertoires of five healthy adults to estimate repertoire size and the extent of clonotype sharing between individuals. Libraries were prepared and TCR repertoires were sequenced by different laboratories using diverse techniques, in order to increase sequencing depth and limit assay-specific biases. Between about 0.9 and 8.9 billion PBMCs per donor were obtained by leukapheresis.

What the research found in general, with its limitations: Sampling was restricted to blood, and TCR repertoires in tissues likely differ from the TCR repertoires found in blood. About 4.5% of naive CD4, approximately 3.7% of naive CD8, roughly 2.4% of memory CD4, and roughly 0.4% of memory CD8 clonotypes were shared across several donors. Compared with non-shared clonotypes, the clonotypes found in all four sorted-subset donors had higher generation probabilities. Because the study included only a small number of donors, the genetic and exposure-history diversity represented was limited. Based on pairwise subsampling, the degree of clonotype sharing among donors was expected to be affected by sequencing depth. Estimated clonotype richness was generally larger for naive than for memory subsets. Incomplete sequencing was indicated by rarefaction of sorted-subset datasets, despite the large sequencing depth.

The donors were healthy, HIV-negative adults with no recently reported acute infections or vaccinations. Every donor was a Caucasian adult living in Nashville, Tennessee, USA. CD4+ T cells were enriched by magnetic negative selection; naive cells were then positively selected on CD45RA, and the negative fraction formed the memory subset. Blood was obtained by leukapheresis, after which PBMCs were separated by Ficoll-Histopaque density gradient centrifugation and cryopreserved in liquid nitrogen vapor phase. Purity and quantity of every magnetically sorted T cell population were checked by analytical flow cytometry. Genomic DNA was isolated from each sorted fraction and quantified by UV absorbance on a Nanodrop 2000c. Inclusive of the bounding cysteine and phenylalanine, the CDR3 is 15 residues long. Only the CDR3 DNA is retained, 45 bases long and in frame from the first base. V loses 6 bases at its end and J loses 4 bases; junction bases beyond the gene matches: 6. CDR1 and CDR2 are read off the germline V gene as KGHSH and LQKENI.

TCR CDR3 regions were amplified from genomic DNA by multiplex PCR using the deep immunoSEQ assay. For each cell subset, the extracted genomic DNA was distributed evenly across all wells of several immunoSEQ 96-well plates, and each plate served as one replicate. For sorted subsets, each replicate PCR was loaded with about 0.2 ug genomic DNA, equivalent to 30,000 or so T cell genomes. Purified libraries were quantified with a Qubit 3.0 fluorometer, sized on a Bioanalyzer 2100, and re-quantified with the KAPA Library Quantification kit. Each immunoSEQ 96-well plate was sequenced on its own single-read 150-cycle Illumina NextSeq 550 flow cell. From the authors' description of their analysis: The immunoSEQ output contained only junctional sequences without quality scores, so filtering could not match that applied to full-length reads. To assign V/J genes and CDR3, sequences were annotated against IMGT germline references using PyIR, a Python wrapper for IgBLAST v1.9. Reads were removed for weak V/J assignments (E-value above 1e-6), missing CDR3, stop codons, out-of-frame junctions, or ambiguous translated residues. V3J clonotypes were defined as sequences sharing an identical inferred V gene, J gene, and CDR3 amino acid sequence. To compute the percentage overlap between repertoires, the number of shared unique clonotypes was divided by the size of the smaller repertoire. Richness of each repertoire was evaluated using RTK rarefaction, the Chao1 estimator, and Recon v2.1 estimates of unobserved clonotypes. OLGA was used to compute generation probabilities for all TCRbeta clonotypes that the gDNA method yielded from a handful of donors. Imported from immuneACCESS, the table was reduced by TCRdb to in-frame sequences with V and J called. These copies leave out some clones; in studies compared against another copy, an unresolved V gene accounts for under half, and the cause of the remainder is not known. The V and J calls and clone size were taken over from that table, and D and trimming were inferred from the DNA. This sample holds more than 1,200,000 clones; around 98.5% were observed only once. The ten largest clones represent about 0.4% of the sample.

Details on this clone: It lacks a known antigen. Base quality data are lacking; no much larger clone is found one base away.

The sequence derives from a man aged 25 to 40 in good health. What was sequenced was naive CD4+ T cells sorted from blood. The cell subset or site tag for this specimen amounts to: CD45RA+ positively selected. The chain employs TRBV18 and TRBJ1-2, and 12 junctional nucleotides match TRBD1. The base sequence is TGTGCCAGCTCGCCGGGACAGGGGGCGACCTATGGCTACACCTTC. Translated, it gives CASSPGQGATYGYTF.